A selection of T cell receptor beta chains follows, all from one sample in a study of T cell repertoires in cytomegalovirus infection. TCRdb reanalysed the reads using MiXCR and keeps one entry per CDR3 protein. The sample has 300,000 to 400,000 distinct CDR3 sequences, 20% to 25% seen once. For these receptors, no antigen is known. Sequenced material: cultured PBMCs, taken from culture after CMV antigen stimulation. The receptors were gathered from a human donor in good health (CMV status not recorded). Some clones in this sample may be carry-over from other donors' samples. Each CDR3 is given with its conserved first and last residue. The D gene is left open where the match is weak. Not all rows give a size; the values are once, few, many and, for expanded clones, a class.

J gene,D gene,clone size,V gene,CDR3 protein,CDR3 DNA
TRBJ2-1,NA,few,TRBV7-6,CASSPPGSHNEQFF,TGTGCCAGCAGCCCCCCAGGGTCCCACAATGAGCAGTTCTTC
TRBJ2-7,NA,many,TRBV7-9,CASSLDGRGEQYF,TGTGCCAGCAGCTTAGATGGCCGAGGGGAGCAGTACTTC
TRBJ2-7,NA,NA,TRBV18,CASSPLMTAYEQYF,TGTGCCAGCTCACCCCTCATGACAGCTTACGAGCAGTACTTC
TRBJ1-1,TRBD1,many,TRBV7-9,CASSRLILRQGVNTEAFF,TGTGCCAGCAGCCGACTAATCCTCCGACAGGGGGTAAACACTGAAGCTTTCTTT
TRBJ1-5,NA,many,TRBV7-2,CASSLVGGGSSNQPQHF,TGTGCCAGCAGCTTAGTCGGCGGTGGGTCAAGCAATCAGCCCCAGCATTTT
TRBJ2-1,TRBD2,few,TRBV6-4,CASSGTLSGSSRNEQFF,TGTGCCAGCAGTGGTACCCTTAGCGGGAGCAGTAGGAATGAGCAGTTCTTC
TRBJ1-3,NA,many,TRBV7-2,CASSLASRNGNTIYF,TGTGCCAGCAGCTTAGCATCGCGGAATGGAAACACCATATATTTT
TRBJ2-2,TRBD2,NA,TRBV12-3/TRBV12-4,CASSFRAGGTGELFF,TGTGCCAGCAGTTTTAGAGCGGGAGGCACCGGGGAGCTGTTTTTT
TRBJ1-5,TRBD1,NA,TRBV6-1,CASSGQGAYSNQPQHF,TGTGCCAGCAGTGGACAGGGGGCTTATAGCAATCAGCCCCAGCATTTT
TRBJ1-1,NA,few,TRBV7-2,CASSYQQGWPEAFF,TGTGCCAGCAGCTACCAACAGGGATGGCCTGAAGCTTTCTTT
TRBJ2-1,TRBD2,NA,TRBV7-6,CASSLTSGSPHEQFF,TGTGCCAGCAGCCTCACTAGCGGGAGCCCCCATGAGCAGTTCTTC
TRBJ1-2,TRBD1,NA,TRBV12-5,CASGPPDRGGANYGYTF,TGTGCTAGTGGTCCGCCGGACAGGGGAGGGGCTAACTATGGCTACACCTTC
TRBJ2-7,NA,NA,TRBV9,CASSALGRGEQYF,TGTGCCAGCAGCGCCCTCGGTCGGGGAGAGCAGTACTTC
TRBJ1-3,NA,NA,TRBV7-4,CASSLILASGNTIYF,TGTGCCAGCAGCCTAATATTAGCCTCTGGAAACACCATATATTTT
TRBJ2-6,NA,few,TRBV7-9,CASSSLSGANVLTF,TGTGCCAGCAGCTCCTTATCAGGGGCCAACGTCCTGACTTTC
TRBJ1-6,NA,few,TRBV24-1,CATSDNSDSSPLHF,TGTGCCACCAGTGATAACAGCGATTCTTCACCCCTCCACTTT